These 9 T cell receptor beta chains came from one sample sequenced in a study of cytomegalovirus exposure and HLA in healthy donors. It was with 60 Vbeta and 13 Jbeta primers that the PCR ran. The repertoire was sequenced with immunoSEQ multiplex PCR; TCRdb's copy has only in-frame clones and lacks some. The sample holds 200,000 or so clones, 65% to 85% seen once. The sequencing input was PBMCs. The source is a boy aged 2 to 10 in good health and CMV-seronegative.

The chain is built from TRBV5-8 and TRBJ1-5; no firm D call. This CDR3 spans 13 amino acids. V gave up 4 bases and J gave up 1 base, with 6 bases separating them. Per the germline V gene, CDR1 is SGHTS and CDR2 is YDEGEE. CDR3 DNA sequence: TGTGCCAGCAGCCCGGGAAGCAATCAGCCCCAGCATTTT. Protein product: CASSPGSNQPQHF.

The chain recombines TRBV7-9 with TRBJ1-2; D is perhaps TRBD1 (5 bases). CDR3 length: 12 amino acids. V was pared by 4 bases and J by 8 bases, with 11 bases between. CDR1 and CDR2 (germline): SEHNR, FQNEAQ (reference sequence). The CDR3 DNA reads as TGTGCCAGCAGCTGGGGGGAGAACGGCTACACCTTC. Its translation: CASSWGENGYTF.

The chain has TRBV29-1 and TRBJ1-4, with 7 nucleotides matching TRBD1. The ends lost 4 bases at V and 11 bases at J; junction bases unmatched: 10. The CDR3 spans 13 residues. Germline values: CDR1 SQVTM, CDR2 ANQGSEA. CDR3: CSVGLGGSQKLFF. Written as DNA, the CDR3 is TGCAGCGTTGGCTTAGGGGGCTCGCAGAAACTGTTTTTT.

This clone was observed a single time. The CDR3 is CASGGATNEKLFF. Here the CDR3 DNA reads TGTGCCAGCGGAGGGGCAACTAATGAAAAACTGTTTTTT. V is TRBV6-6 and J is TRBJ1-4, with D possibly TRBD1 on 5 matching bases. The CDR3 is made up of 13 amino acids. Trimming pared 8 bases from V and 0 bases from J, leaving 7 bases between. Germline CDR1 is MNHNY and CDR2 is SVGAGI (reference sequence).

This clone was seen more than once but under ten times. The gene calls are TRBV5-6 and TRBJ2-7, with 9 nucleotides matching TRBD1. The CDR3 is 15 residues long. The germline gives CDR1 SGHDT, CDR2 YYEEEE. Trimming took 3 bases from V and 1 from J; bases not matched to a gene: 5. This CDR3 reads CASSSRDRVSYEQYF. CDR3 DNA sequence: TGTGCCAGCAGCTCCCGGGACAGGGTTTCCTACGAGCAGTACTTC.

This chain links TRBV19 with TRBJ2-5, with 9 bases identical to TRBD2. The trim removed 3 bases at V and 4 bases at J, leaving 6 bases unmatched. The length of the CDR3 is 15 residues. In germline, CDR1 is LNHDA, CDR2 SQIVND (reference sequence). CDR3 coding DNA: TGTGCCAGTAGTATGAGCGGGGGGCGCAGAGAGACCCAGTACTTC. Translation: CASSMSGGRRETQYF.

The gene calls are TRBV5-1 and TRBJ2-5, with D maybe TRBD2 (6 bases). Looked up from germline, CDR1 is SGHRS and CDR2 is YFSETQ. CDR3 length equals 16 residues. V lost 0 bases and J 4 bases, leaving 16 bases between the germline ends. The CDR3, as DNA: TGCGCCAGCAGCTTGGTTAGCGGAGAAGGGAGAGAGACCCAGTACTTC. Amino acids: CASSLVSGEGRETQYF.

The chain links TRBV5-4 to TRBJ2-7; no firm D call. V was trimmed by 4 bases and J by 3 bases, leaving 11 bases between them. The CDR3 covers 13 residues. Germline CDR1 reads SGHNT; CDR2 reads YYREEE (reference sequence). CDR3 DNA: TGTGCCAGCAGCGTAGACTCTAACTACGAGCAGTACTTC. It codes for CASSVDSNYEQYF.

The chain links TRBV30 to TRBJ2-3; D unclear. The germline CDR1 and CDR2 sequences are GTSNPN and SVGIG (reference sequence). The CDR3 sequence is 12 residues long. V dropped 2 bases and J dropped 8 bases, with 11 bases sitting between them. The CDR3 sequence: CAWSSSSGTQYF. The CDR3 bases are TGTGCCTGGAGTAGTTCCTCCGGTACGCAGTATTTT.